These 7 T cell receptor beta chains were sequenced from one sample in a study of T-cell reconstitution after alpha-beta-depleted transplantation in children. During its preparation, the TCRbeta library received unique molecular identifiers. TCRdb re-derived calls from the PCR reads in MiXCR, one entry per CDR3 protein. The table shows 90,000 to 100,000 distinct CDR3 sequences, with less than 25% occurring only once. The material sequenced was PBMCs, taken before TCRalphabeta/CD19-depleted stem cell transplant. The receptors were gathered from a boy aged 2 to 9 with acute lymphoblastic leukemia, due to receive a stem cell transplant.

This clonotype turned up a few times. The genes are TRBV6-1 and TRBJ2-7, with 7 bases matching TRBD2. V dropped 8 bases and J dropped 0; count of bases not matched to a gene: 4. Germline values: CDR1 MNHNS, CDR2 SASEGT. The CDR3 sequence is 13 residues long. The CDR3 loop is CASGRGTSYEQYF. The CDR3 nucleotides are TGTGCCAGCGGGCGGGGGACCTCCTACGAGCAGTACTTC.

The rearrangement uses TRBV5-1 and TRBJ2-3, with no clear D. Germline assignment: CDR1 SGHRS and CDR2 YFSETQ. Trimming removed 4 bases at V and 0 bases at J, with 6 bases between. This CDR3 spans 13 amino acids. The CDR3 spells CASSLRSTDTQYF. Here the CDR3 DNA reads TGCGCCAGCAGCCTAAGAAGCACAGATACGCAGTATTTT.

The gene calls are TRBV15 and TRBJ2-7; D possibly matches TRBD1 or TRBD2 (5 bases each). Germline V CDR1 and CDR2: LNHNV, YYDKDF (reference sequence). V gave up 4 bases and J gave up 0 bases, with 19 bases separating them. This CDR3 has 17 amino acids. CDR3 amino acids: CATSIGFTGTVSYEQYF. The CDR3, as DNA: TGTGCCACCAGCATTGGGTTTACCGGGACGGTCTCCTACGAGCAGTACTTC.

The rearrangement joins TRBV5-1 to TRBJ2-1; TRBD1 agrees at 7 bases. Looked up from germline, CDR1 is SGHRS and CDR2 is YFSETQ. This CDR3 has 14 amino acids. Trimming at V came to 0 bases and at J to 6 bases, leaving 3 bases not matched to a gene. In DNA form, the CDR3 reads TGCGCCAGCAGCTTGGACAGGGGATCCAATGAGCAGTTCTTC. It codes for CASSLDRGSNEQFF. Using reference TRBV5-1 and TRBJ2-1 for the parts outside the CDR3, the full variable domain is KAGVTQTPRYLIKTRGQQVTLSCSPISGHRSVSWYQQTPGQGLQFLFEYFSETQRNKGNFPGRFSGRQFSNSRSEMNVSTLELGDSALYLCASSLDRGSNEQFFGPGTRLTVL.

The gene calls are TRBV28 and TRBJ1-5; D gene ambiguous. The ends were cut back, 7 bases at V and 9 bases at J, with 16 bases in the middle. There are 13 residues in the CDR3. Germline V CDR1 and CDR2: MDHEN, SYDVKM. CDR3 sequence: CASTSRVQWPQHF. The CDR3, as DNA: TGTGCCAGCACCTCTAGGGTCCAATGGCCCCAGCATTTT.

The chain uses TRBV7-2 and TRBJ2-7; 10 bases fit TRBD2. Per the germline V gene, CDR1 is SGHTA and CDR2 is FQGNSA. With 6 bases clipped from V and 6 bases from J, the junction kept 11 bases outside the gene matches. The CDR3 is 15 amino acids. CDR3 amino acids: CASSPTSGVMGEQYF. The CDR3 DNA follows: TGTGCCAGCAGTCCTACTAGCGGGGTCATGGGCGAGCAGTACTTC.

V usage is TRBV12-3 or TRBV12-4 and J usage is TRBJ2-7, with D unresolved. Trimming stripped 3 bases from V and 6 bases from J, with 12 bases between. The length of the CDR3 is 13 residues. The CDR3 DNA sequence: TGTGCCAGCAGTTTTGTCCTAACGTCCGAGCAGTACTTC. Translated: CASSFVLTSEQYF.